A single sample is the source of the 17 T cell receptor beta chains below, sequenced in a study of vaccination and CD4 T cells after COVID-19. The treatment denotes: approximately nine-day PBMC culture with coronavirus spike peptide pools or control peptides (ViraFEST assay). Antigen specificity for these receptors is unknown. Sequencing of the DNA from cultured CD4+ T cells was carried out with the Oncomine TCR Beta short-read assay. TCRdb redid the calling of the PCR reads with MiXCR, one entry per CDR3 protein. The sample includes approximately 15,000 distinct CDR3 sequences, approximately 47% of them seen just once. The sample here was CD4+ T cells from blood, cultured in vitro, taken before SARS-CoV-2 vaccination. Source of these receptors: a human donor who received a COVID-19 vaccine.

The CDR3 DNA sequence: TGCAGTGCCACCGACAGGACCTATAATTCACCCCTCCACTTT. It is translated as CSATDRTYNSPLHF. The genes are TRBV20-1 and TRBJ1-6, with a weak D call TRBD1 (6 bases). This CDR3 is built from 14 residues. In germline, CDR1 is DFQATT, CDR2 SNEGSKA (reference sequence). Trimming removed 6 bases at V and 2 bases at J, with 11 bases between.

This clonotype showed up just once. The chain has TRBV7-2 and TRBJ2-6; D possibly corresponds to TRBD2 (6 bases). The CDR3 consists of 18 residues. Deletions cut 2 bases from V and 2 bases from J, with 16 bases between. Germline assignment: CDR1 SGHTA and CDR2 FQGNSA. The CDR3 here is CASSLSWRARTGANVLTF. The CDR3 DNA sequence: TGTGCCAGCAGCTTATCATGGAGGGCGAGGACTGGGGCCAACGTCCTGACTTTC.

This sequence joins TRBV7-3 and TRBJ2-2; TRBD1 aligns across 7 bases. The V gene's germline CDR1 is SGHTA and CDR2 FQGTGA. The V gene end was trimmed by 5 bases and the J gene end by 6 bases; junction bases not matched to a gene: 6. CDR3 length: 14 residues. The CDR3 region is CASSADRVAGELFF. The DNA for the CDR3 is TGTGCCAGCAGCGCCGACAGGGTTGCCGGGGAGCTGTTTTTT.

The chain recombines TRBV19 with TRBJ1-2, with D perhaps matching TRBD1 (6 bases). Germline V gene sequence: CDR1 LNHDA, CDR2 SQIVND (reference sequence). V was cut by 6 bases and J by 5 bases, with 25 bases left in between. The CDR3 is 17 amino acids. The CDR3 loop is CASRTGTRNLDPYGYTF. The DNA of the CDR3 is TGTGCCAGTAGAACCGGGACAAGGAACCTTGACCCATATGGCTACACCTTC.

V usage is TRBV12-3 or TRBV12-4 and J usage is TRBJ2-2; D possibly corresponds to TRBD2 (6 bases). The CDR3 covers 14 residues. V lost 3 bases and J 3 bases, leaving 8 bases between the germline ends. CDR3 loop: CASSFREDTGELFF. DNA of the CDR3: TGTGCCAGCAGTTTCAGGGAGGACACCGGGGAGCTGTTTTTT.

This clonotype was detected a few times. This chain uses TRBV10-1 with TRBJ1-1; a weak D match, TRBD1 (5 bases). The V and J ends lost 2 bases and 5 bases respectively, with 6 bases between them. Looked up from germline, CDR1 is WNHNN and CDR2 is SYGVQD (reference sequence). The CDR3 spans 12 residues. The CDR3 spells CASSEPGTEAFF. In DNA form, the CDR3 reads TGCGCCAGCAGTGAGCCAGGGACTGAAGCTTTCTTT.

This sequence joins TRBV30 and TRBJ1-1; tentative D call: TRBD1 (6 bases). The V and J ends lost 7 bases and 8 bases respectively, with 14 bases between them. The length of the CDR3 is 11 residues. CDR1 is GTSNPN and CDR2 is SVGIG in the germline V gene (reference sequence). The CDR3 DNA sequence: TGTGCCTTGGGACGGGGGCAAGAAGCTTTCTTT. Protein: CALGRGQEAFF.

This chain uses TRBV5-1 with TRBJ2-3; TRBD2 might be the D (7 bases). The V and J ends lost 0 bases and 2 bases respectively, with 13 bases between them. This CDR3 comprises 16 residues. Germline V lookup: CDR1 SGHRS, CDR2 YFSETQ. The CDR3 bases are TGCGCCAGCAGCTTGGTTCCGGGGGGCTTCACAGATACGCAGTATTTT. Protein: CASSLVPGGFTDTQYF. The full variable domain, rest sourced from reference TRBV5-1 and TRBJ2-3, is KAGVTQTPRYLIKTRGQQVTLSCSPISGHRSVSWYQQTPGQGLQFLFEYFSETQRNKGNFPGRFSGRQFSNSRSEMNVSTLELGDSALYLCASSLVPGGFTDTQYFGPGTRLTVL.

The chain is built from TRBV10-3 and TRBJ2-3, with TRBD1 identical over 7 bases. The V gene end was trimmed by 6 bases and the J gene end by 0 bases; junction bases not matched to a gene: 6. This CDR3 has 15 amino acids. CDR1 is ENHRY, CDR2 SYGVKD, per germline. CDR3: CAIRRQGQSTDTQYF. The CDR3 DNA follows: TGTGCCATCAGAAGACAGGGTCAGAGCACAGATACGCAGTATTTT.

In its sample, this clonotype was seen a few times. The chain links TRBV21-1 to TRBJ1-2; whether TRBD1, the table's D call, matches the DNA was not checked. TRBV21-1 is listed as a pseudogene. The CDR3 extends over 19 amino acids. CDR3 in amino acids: CASSKAAFNRQGRVYGYTF. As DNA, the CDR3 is TGTGCCAGCAGCAAAGCAGCTTTTAATCGACAGGGGAGGGTCTATGGCTACACCTTC.

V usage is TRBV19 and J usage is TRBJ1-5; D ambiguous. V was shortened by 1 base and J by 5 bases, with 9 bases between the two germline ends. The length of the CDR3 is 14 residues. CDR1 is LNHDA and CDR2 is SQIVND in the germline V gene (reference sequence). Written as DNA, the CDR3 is TGTGCCAGTAGTATAGTTGTTGCGGATCAGCCCCAGCATTTT. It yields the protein CASSIVVADQPQHF.

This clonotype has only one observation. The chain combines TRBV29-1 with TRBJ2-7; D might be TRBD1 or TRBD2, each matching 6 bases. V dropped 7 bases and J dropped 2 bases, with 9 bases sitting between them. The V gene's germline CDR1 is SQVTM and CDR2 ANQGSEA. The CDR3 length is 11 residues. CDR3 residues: CSGGDTYEQYF. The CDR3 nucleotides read TGCAGCGGGGGGGACACCTACGAGCAGTACTTC.

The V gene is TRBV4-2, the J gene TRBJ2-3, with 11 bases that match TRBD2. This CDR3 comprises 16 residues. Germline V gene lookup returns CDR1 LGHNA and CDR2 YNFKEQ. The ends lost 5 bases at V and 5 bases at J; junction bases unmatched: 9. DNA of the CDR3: TGTGCCAGCAGCGAACTTAGCGGGGGGGCCCGAGATACGCAGTATTTT. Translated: CASSELSGGARDTQYF.

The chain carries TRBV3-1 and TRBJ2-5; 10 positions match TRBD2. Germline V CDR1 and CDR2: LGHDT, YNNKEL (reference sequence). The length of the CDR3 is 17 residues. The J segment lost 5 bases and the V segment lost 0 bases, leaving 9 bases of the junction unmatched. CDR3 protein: CASSQDSGGAQGETQYF. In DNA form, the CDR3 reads TGTGCCAGCAGCCAAGACAGCGGGGGGGCTCAGGGGGAGACCCAGTACTTC.

CDR3: CASSLKRGAQETQYF. The CDR3 nucleotides read TGTGCCAGCAGCTTAAAGCGGGGGGCCCAAGAGACCCAGTACTTC. The chain recombines TRBV11-2 with TRBJ2-5; 9 nucleotides agree with TRBD2. The J segment lost 1 base and the V segment lost 2 bases, leaving 2 bases of the junction unmatched. The germline V gene has CDR1 SGHAT and CDR2 FQNNGV. This CDR3 is 15 amino acids long.

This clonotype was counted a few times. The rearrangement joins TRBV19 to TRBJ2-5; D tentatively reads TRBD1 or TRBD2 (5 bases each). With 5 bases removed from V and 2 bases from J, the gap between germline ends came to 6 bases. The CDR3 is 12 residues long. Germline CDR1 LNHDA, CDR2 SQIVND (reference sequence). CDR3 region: CASSEGQETQYF. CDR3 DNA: TGTGCCAGTAGTGAGGGGCAAGAGACCCAGTACTTC.

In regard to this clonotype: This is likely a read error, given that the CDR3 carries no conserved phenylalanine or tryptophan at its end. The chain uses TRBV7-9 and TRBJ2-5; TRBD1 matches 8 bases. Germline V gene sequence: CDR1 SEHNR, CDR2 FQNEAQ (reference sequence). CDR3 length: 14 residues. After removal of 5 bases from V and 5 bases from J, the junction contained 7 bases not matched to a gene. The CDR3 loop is CASSPRTGPETQYS. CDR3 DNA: TGTGCCAGCAGCCCTAGGACAGGGCCGGAGACCCAGTACTCC.